These T cell receptor beta chains were read from a single sample in a study of prognosis after radiotherapy for stage I lung cancer. Using its own MiXCR run on the multiplex PCR reads, TCRdb lists one record per CDR3 protein. This table has approximately 22,000 distinct CDR3 sequences, roughly two fifths appearing once. The sample was PBMCs, taken before or after stereotactic body radiation therapy (not recorded which). These receptors were obtained from a donor over 45 with non-small cell lung cancer. Each CDR3 is given with its conserved first and last residue. The order of the fields is clone size, J gene, V gene, D gene, CDR3 DNA, CDR3 protein. A D gene is named only where the DNA matches it firmly. Rows give clone size only sometimes, using once, few, many, or a class for an expanded clone.

few TRBJ1-2 TRBV20-1 TRBD1 TGCAGTGCTCGACCAGGGGGCGGCTATGGCTACACCTTC CSARPGGGYGYTF
NA TRBJ1-6 TRBV28 TRBD1 TGTGCCAGCAGTTTCAGGGGGGATAGCTCACCCCTCCACTTT CASSFRGDSSPLHF
NA TRBJ1-6 TRBV5-6 NA TGTGCCAGCAGCGCGGGACACGGGCCTAATTCACCCCTCCACTTT CASSAGHGPNSPLHF
medium-sized TRBJ2-2 TRBV11-3 NA TGTGCCAGCAACGAAAGGAGGGGCACCGGGGAGCTGTTTTTT CASNERRGTGELFF
NA TRBJ2-7 TRBV6-1 NA TGTGCCAGTAGTAGAGAGGGAGTGTGGACGGTCGACTACGAGCAGTACTTC CASSREGVWTVDYEQYF
many TRBJ2-2 TRBV7-9 TRBD1 TGTGCCAGCAGCTTAACCCAGGGGGCTAACACCGGGGAGCTGTTTTTT CASSLTQGANTGELFF
NA TRBJ2-2 TRBV6-2/TRBV6-3 NA TGTGCCAGCCGAAGTAGGAGGGGCCGGTCGAACACCGGGGAGCTGTTTTTT CASRSRRGRSNTGELFF
many TRBJ2-5 TRBV20-1 NA TGCAGTGCTAGGGTGGGAGGCTCCGGGGAGACCCAGTACTTC CSARVGGSGETQYF
NA TRBJ1-3 TRBV28 NA TGTGCCAGCAGCCCACTACAGGGCAGCTCTGGAAACACCATATATTTT CASSPLQGSSGNTIYF
once TRBJ2-1 TRBV6-4 TRBD2 TGTGCCAGCAGTGACGGGACTAGCGACTACAATGAGCAGTTCTTC CASSDGTSDYNEQFF